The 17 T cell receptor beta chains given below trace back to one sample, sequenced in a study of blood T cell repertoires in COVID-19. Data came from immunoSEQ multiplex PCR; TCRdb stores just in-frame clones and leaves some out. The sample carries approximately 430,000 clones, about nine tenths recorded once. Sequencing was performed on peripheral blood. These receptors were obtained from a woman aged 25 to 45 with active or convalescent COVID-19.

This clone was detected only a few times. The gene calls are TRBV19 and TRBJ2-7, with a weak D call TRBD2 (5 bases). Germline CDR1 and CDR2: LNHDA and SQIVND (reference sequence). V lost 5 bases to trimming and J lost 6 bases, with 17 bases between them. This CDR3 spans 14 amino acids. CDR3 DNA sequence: TGTGCCAGTAGTTCGCTTTCCGGGATGTCCGAGCAGTACTTC. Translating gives CASSSLSGMSEQYF.

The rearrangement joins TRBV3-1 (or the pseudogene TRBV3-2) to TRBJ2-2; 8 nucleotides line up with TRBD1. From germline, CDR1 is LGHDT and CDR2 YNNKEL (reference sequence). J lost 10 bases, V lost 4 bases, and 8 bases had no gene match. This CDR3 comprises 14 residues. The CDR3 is CASSLGTGLEELFF. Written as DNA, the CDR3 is TGTGCCAGCAGCCTCGGGACAGGTTTAGAGGAGCTGTTTTTT.

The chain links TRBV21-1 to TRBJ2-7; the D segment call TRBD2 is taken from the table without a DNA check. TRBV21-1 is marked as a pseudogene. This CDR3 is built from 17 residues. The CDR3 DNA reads TGTGCCAGCAGCAAAGGGGAGGACCGTACGAGCTCCTACGAGCAGTACTTC. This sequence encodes CASSKGEDRTSSYEQYF.

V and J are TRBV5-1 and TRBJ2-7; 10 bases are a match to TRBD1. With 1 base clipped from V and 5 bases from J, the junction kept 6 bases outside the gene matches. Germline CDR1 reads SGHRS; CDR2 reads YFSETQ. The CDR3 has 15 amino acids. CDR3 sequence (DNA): TGCGCCAGCAGCTTGCATGGACAGGGGGATCACGAGCAGTACTTC. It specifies CASSLHGQGDHEQYF. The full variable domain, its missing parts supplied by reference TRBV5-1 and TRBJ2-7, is KAGVTQTPRYLIKTRGQQVTLSCSPISGHRSVSWYQQTPGQGLQFLFEYFSETQRNKGNFPGRFSGRQFSNSRSEMNVSTLELGDSALYLCASSLHGQGDHEQYFGPGTRLTVT.

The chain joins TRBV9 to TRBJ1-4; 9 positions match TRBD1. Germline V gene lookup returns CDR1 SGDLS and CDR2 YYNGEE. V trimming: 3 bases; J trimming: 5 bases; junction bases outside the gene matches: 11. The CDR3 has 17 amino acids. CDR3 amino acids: CASSGDLAGTGNEKLFF. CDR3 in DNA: TGTGCCAGCAGCGGAGACCTCGCCGGGACAGGGAATGAAAAACTGTTTTTT.

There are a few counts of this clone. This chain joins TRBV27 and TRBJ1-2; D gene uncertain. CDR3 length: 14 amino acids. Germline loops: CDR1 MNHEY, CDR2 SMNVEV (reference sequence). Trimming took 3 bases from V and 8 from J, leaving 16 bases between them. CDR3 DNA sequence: TGTGCCAGCAGTTTTTCAGGCACTGTGTGGGGCTACACCTTC. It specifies CASSFSGTVWGYTF.

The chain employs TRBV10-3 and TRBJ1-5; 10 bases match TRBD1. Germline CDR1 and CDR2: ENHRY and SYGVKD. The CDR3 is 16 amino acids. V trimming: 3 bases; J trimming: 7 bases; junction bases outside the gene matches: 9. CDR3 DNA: TGTGCCATCAGTGACTCAGACAGGGGGCGGTGGCAGCCCCAGCATTTT. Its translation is CAISDSDRGRWQPQHF.

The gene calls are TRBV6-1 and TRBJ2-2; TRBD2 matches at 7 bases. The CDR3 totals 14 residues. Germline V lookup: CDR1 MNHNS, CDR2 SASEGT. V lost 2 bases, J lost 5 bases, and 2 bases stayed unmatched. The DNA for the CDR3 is TGTGCCAGCAGTGAATTACTAGCGACCGGGGAGCTGTTTTTT. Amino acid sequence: CASSELLATGELFF.

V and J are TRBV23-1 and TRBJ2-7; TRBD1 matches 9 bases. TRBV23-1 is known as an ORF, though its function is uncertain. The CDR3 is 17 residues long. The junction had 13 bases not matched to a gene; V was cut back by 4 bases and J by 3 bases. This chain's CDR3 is CASSPNRGQGLNYEQYF. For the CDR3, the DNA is TGCGCCAGCAGTCCGAACCGGGGACAGGGACTAAACTACGAGCAGTACTTC.

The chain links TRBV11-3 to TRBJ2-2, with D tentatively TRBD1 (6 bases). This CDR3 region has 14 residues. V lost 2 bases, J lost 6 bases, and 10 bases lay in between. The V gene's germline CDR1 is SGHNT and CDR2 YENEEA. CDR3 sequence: CASSLNRVAGELFF. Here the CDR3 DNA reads TGTGCCAGCAGCTTAAACAGGGTGGCCGGGGAGCTGTTTTTT. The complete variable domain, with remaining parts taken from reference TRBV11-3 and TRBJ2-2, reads EAGVVQSPRYKIIEKKQPVAFWCNPISGHNTLYWYLQNLGQGPELLIRYENEEAVDDSQLPKDRFSAERLKGVDSTLKIQPAELGDSAVYLCASSLNRVAGELFFGEGSRLTVL.

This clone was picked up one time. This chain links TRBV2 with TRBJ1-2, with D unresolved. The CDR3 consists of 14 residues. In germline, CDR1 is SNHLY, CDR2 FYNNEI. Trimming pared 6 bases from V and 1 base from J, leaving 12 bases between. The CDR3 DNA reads TGTGCCAGCAGGAGTAGGGAGAGTAACTATGGCTACACCTTC. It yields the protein CASRSRESNYGYTF.

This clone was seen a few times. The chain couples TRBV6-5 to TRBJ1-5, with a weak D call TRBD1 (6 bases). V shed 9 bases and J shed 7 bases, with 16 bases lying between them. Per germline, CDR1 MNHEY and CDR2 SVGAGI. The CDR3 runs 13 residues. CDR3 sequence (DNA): TGTGCCAGTCTTTTGGGGGCCGGCCAGCCCCAGCATTTT. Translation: CASLLGAGQPQHF.

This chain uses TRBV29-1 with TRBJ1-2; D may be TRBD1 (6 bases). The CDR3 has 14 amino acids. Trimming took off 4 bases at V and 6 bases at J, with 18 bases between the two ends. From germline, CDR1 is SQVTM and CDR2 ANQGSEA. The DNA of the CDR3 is TGCAGCGTTGGTTTAGGGGGTGGGGCGAATGGCTACACCTTC. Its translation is CSVGLGGGANGYTF.

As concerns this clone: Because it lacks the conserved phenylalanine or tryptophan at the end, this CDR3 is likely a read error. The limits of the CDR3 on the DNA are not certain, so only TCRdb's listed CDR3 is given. The CDR3 sequence is CSAWDRPRG. V gene TRBV20-1 combines with J gene TRBJ2-7; TRBD1, the D gene given by the table, was not confirmed from the DNA. The CDR3 numbers 9 amino acids, ends counted. CDR1 and CDR2 (germline): DFQATT, SNEGSKA (reference sequence).

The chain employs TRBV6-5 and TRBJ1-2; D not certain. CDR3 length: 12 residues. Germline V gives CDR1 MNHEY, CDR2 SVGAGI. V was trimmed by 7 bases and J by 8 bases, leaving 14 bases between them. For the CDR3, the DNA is TGTGCCAGCATCGCCCTCTCTGAGGGCTACACCTTC. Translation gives CASIALSEGYTF.

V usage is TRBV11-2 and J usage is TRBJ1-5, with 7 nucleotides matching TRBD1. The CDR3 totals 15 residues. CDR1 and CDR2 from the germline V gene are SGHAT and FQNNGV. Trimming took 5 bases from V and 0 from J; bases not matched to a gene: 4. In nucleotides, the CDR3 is TGTGCCAGCAGCCCTCAGGGGGTTAGCAATCAGCCCCAGCATTTT. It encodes CASSPQGVSNQPQHF.

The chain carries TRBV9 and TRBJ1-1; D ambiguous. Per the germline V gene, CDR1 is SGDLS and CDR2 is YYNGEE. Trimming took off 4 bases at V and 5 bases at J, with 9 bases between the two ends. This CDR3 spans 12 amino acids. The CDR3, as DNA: TGTGCCAGCAGCCCACACCATACTGAAGCTTTCTTT. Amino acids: CASSPHHTEAFF.